These 21 T cell receptor beta chains were sequenced from one sample in a study of cytomegalovirus exposure and HLA in healthy donors. With 60 Vbeta and 13 Jbeta primers, the PCR was carried out. Clones were read by immunoSEQ multiplex PCR, and TCRdb kept only the in-frame ones, dropping some. The sample records roughly 150,000 clones, 85% being singletons. Source material: PBMCs. These receptor sequences come from a man under 40 in good health and CMV-seropositive.

The chain uses TRBV6-1 and TRBJ1-2; TRBD1 aligns across 7 bases. Germline trimming cut 0 bases from V and 8 bases from J; bases unmatched to any gene: 12. The CDR3 spans 16 residues. The germline gives CDR1 MNHNS, CDR2 SASEGT. Here the CDR3 DNA reads TGTGCCAGCAGTGAAGCGCTTCACGGCAGGGGGAAAGGCTACACCTTC. It is translated as CASSEALHGRGKGYTF.

This clone was observed a single time. This rearrangement joins TRBV5-5 to TRBJ2-7, with 10 bases identical to TRBD2. The ends lost 5 bases at V and 2 bases at J; junction bases unmatched: 4. Germline V lookup: CDR1 SGHKS, CDR2 YYEKEE (reference sequence). The CDR3 runs 14 residues. CDR3 DNA sequence: TGTGCCAGCAGACCCAGCGGGAGGGCCTACGAGCAGTACTTC. Translation: CASRPSGRAYEQYF.

The V gene is TRBV5-5, the J gene TRBJ1-4; D gene ambiguous. Per germline, CDR1 SGHKS and CDR2 YYEKEE (reference sequence). CDR3 length: 20 residues. The germline V and J ends were trimmed by 0 bases and 6 bases, with 27 bases remaining between them. For the CDR3, the DNA is TGTGCCAGCAGCTTGGCCCCACAATTCCGCTCGCGGGGTGCTCATGAAAAACTGTTTTTT. This codes for CASSLAPQFRSRGAHEKLFF. The complete variable domain, with remaining parts taken from reference TRBV5-5 and TRBJ1-4, reads DAGVTQSPTHLIKTRGQQVTLRCSPISGHKSVSWYQQVLGQGPQFIFQYYEKEERGRGNFPDRFSARQFPNYSSELNVNALLLGDSALYLCASSLAPQFRSRGAHEKLFFGSGTQLSVL.

V and J are TRBV29-1 and TRBJ2-1; TRBD2 matches at 13 bases. The CDR3 is 15 residues long. V gave up 4 bases and J gave up 6 bases; unmatched junction bases: 6. CDR1 and CDR2 (germline): SQVTM, ANQGSEA. The CDR3 DNA sequence: TGCAGCGTTGCCTACGGGACTAGCGGGGCCAATGAGCAGTTCTTC. Its protein product is CSVAYGTSGANEQFF.

The chain combines TRBV18 with TRBJ2-3; D may be TRBD1 (6 bases). Germline CDR1 and CDR2: KGHSH and LQKENI. The germline V and J ends were trimmed by 5 bases and 4 bases, with 13 bases remaining between them. The CDR3 sequence is 14 residues long. The CDR3 sequence: CASSSQGLADTQYF. The CDR3 nucleotides are TGTGCCAGCTCATCTCAGGGGCTGGCAGATACGCAGTATTTT.

The chain has TRBV5-4 and TRBJ1-1; D might be TRBD1 (6 bases). Germline V lookup: CDR1 SGHNT, CDR2 YYREEE (reference sequence). V was clipped by 1 base and J by 0 bases, with 13 bases between them. The CDR3 spans 16 residues. The CDR3 protein is CASSLSGGRLNTEAFF. CDR3 DNA: TGTGCCAGCAGCTTGTCGGGGGGGCGTTTGAACACTGAAGCTTTCTTT.

The chain couples TRBV13 to TRBJ2-4, with a tentative D call TRBD1 (5 bases). The CDR3 covers 16 residues. Germline V gene data show CDR1 as PRHDT and CDR2 as FYEKMQ (reference sequence). The germline V and J ends were trimmed by 2 bases and 4 bases, with 15 bases remaining between them. The CDR3 DNA reads TGTGCCAGCAGCTTACTAGGGGCCCAGATTAAAAACATTCAGTACTTC. This gives the protein CASSLLGAQIKNIQYF.

This clone showed up just once. The V and J genes are TRBV18 and TRBJ2-1; D gene ambiguous. The CDR3 totals 15 residues. Germline lookup yields CDR1 KGHSH and CDR2 LQKENI. V dropped 4 bases and J dropped 4 bases, with 14 bases sitting between them. The CDR3 region has the DNA TGTGCCAGCTCACTTTCTACGAAACCTTACAATGAGCAGTTCTTC. It is translated as CASSLSTKPYNEQFF.

This sequence joins TRBV6-1 and TRBJ2-2, with TRBD2 as a possible D gene (5 bases). V lost 2 bases and J 3 bases, leaving 10 bases between the germline ends. The germline CDR1 and CDR2 sequences are MNHNS and SASEGT. The CDR3 has 15 residues. CDR3 nucleotides: TGTGCCAGCAGTGAATATCGGACTTACACCGGGGAGCTGTTTTTT. Protein: CASSEYRTYTGELFF.

The rearrangement joins TRBV6-5 to TRBJ1-1; D gene uncertain. V shed 0 bases and J shed 6 bases, with 11 bases lying between them. Per the germline V gene, CDR1 is MNHEY and CDR2 is SVGAGI. This CDR3 has 14 residues. Here the CDR3 reads CASSYSDWSSEAFF. CDR3 nucleotide sequence: TGTGCCAGCAGTTACTCGGATTGGAGCTCTGAAGCTTTCTTT.

This sequence joins TRBV11-3 and TRBJ1-4, with D tentatively TRBD1 (5 bases). The CDR3 is 14 residues long. Trimming cost V 2 bases and J 8 bases, with 12 bases left between them. CDR1 and CDR2 from the germline V gene are SGHNT and YENEEA. As DNA, the CDR3 is TGTGCCAGCAGCTTACAGGGAAGAGACGAAAAACTGTTTTTT. Amino acid sequence: CASSLQGRDEKLFF.

The gene calls are TRBV18 and TRBJ2-7; D unresolved. CDR1 and CDR2 (germline): KGHSH, LQKENI. The ends were cut back, 6 bases at V and 4 bases at J, with 13 bases in the middle. The CDR3 is 13 residues long. The CDR3 spells CASSQRARYEQYF. The CDR3 DNA sequence: TGTGCCAGCTCCCAAAGAGCTAGATACGAGCAGTACTTC.

This chain connects TRBV4-3 to TRBJ1-4, with a weak D call TRBD1 (5 bases). The CDR3 spans 15 residues. The germline V gene has CDR1 LGHNA and CDR2 YSLEER. V was trimmed by 1 base and J by 4 bases, leaving 10 bases between them. CDR3 DNA sequence: TGCGCCAGCAGCCAAGTGGGGCGGGATAATGAAAAACTGTTTTTT. Residues: CASSQVGRDNEKLFF.

V gene TRBV7-9 combines with J gene TRBJ2-2; D not certain. Germline loops: CDR1 SEHNR, CDR2 FQNEAQ (reference sequence). Trimming took 0 bases from V and 4 from J, leaving 6 bases between them. The CDR3 runs 14 residues. The chain's CDR3 is CASSLAVSTGELFF. The CDR3 DNA sequence: TGTGCCAGCAGCTTAGCCGTATCCACCGGGGAGCTGTTTTTT.

The chain has TRBV10-3 and TRBJ1-2; possible D gene TRBD1, 6 bases. The CDR3 length is 14 residues. The germline V gene encodes CDR1 ENHRY and CDR2 SYGVKD. V was cut by 4 bases and J by 1 base, with 10 bases left in between. The DNA for the CDR3 is TGTGCCATCAGTGGTCCGGACAGTAACTATGGCTACACCTTC. Translation: CAISGPDSNYGYTF.

As for this clone: Relative to the germline gene, one junction end is altered; a read error may explain this. This chain uses TRBV7-9 with TRBJ1-1, with TRBD1 matching over 10 bases. CDR3 length: 17 amino acids. Per germline, CDR1 SEHNR and CDR2 FQNEAQ (reference sequence). The CDR3 region is CSSSPWDRGYLNTEAFF. The CDR3 coding sequence is TGTTCCAGCAGCCCTTGGGACAGGGGATATTTGAACACTGAAGCTTTCTTT.

V usage is TRBV2 and J usage is TRBJ1-2; tentatively, D is TRBD1 (6 bases). The germline V and J ends were trimmed by 4 bases and 2 bases, with 11 bases remaining between them. This CDR3 has 14 amino acids. Germline V CDR1 and CDR2: SNHLY, FYNNEI. The CDR3 spells CASSVLQGNYGYTF. As DNA, the CDR3 is TGTGCCAGCAGTGTGCTACAGGGAAACTATGGCTACACCTTC. Based on the CDR3 plus reference TRBV2 and TRBJ1-2, the full variable domain is EPEVTQTPSHQVTQMGQEVILRCVPISNHLYFYWYRQILGQKVEFLVSFYNNEISEKSEIFDDQFSVERPDGSNFTLKIRSTKLEDSAMYFCASSVLQGNYGYTFGSGTRLTVV.

In DNA form, the CDR3 reads TGTGCCAGCAGCGCTTCCGGGGCCTACAATGAGCAGTTCTTC. This codes for CASSASGAYNEQFF. This sequence joins TRBV9 and TRBJ2-1; weak D call: TRBD2 (5 bases). Germline CDR1 and CDR2: SGDLS and YYNGEE. Between the trimmed V and J ends, which lost 3 bases and 2 bases, there was a span of 9 bases. This CDR3 region has 14 residues. Combining the CDR3 with reference TRBV9 and TRBJ2-1 gives the whole variable domain DSGVTQTPKHLITATGQRVTLRCSPRSGDLSVYWYQQSLDQGLQFLIQYYNGEERAKGNILERFSAQQFPDLHSELNLSSLELGDSALYFCASSASGAYNEQFFGPGTRLTVL.

The chain recombines TRBV4-1 with TRBJ2-2; possibly TRBD1 for D (7 bases). The CDR3 consists of 18 residues. Per germline, CDR1 MGHRA and CDR2 YSYEKL. V was shortened by 3 bases and J by 7 bases, with 24 bases between the two germline ends. Written as DNA, the CDR3 is TGCGCCAGCAGCCATGCTGCGGGGAGACAGGGATCCCTCGGGGAGCTGTTTTTT. Translated: CASSHAAGRQGSLGELFF.

The genes are TRBV5-4 and TRBJ1-6; D remains unclear. V was pared by 0 bases and J by 7 bases, with 5 bases between. Germline V gives CDR1 SGHNT, CDR2 YYREEE (reference sequence). The CDR3 covers 13 residues. CDR3 amino acids: CASSLGANSPLHF. Here the CDR3 DNA reads TGTGCCAGCAGCTTGGGGGCCAATTCACCCCTCCACTTT.

The chain uses TRBV30 and TRBJ1-4; perhaps TRBD1 as D (5 bases). V was shortened by 1 base and J by 1 base, with 7 bases between the two germline ends. The CDR3 runs 14 residues. Germline CDR1 GTSNPN, CDR2 SVGIG (reference sequence). As DNA, the CDR3 is TGTGCCTGGAGTGGGGGGGGAACTAATGAAAAACTGTTTTTT. Translating it yields CAWSGGGTNEKLFF.